Listed here are 2 T cell receptor beta chains from one sample, sequenced in a study of T cells after yellow fever vaccination. TCRdb re-analysed the 5' RACE reads in MiXCR, keeping a single row per CDR3 protein. The data contain 450,000 to 600,000 distinct CDR3 sequences, roughly 13% of them singletons. This specimen was PBMCs, taken on the day of the yellow fever booster vaccination. The receptor set was obtained from a man aged 30-40 years who received the YFV17D yellow fever vaccine.

This clonotype occurred a few times. The rearrangement uses TRBV18 and TRBJ2-1; no clear D gene. CDR3 size: 13 residues. Deletions cut 4 bases from V and 8 bases from J, with 12 bases between. The germline V gene has CDR1 KGHSH and CDR2 LQKENI. CDR3 DNA: TGTGCCAGCTCACAAGGGATCGTAGATGAGCAGTTCTTC. The encoded protein is CASSQGIVDEQFF.

This clonotype showed up just a few times. The chain uses TRBV6-1 and TRBJ2-7; 10 nucleotides match TRBD1. The CDR3 spans 15 residues. V lost 6 bases to trimming and J lost 0 bases; unmatched junction nucleotides: 5. Germline V gene data show CDR1 as MNHNS and CDR2 as SASEGT. The CDR3 sequence: CASSRGQGSSYEQYF. Here the CDR3 DNA reads TGTGCCAGCAGCAGGGGACAGGGGAGCTCCTACGAGCAGTACTTC.